The present T cell receptor (beta chain) was sequenced within a study of Graves' ophthalmopathy and Graves' hyperthyroidism. Study-level findings and limits: Both an approximately 68% sensitivity and an approximately 72% specificity characterized the model's predictions of ophthalmopathy progression. Most expanded clonotypes in thyroid above 0.001 frequency also showed up in blood.

This clonotype was counted at least ten times. Its specificity is not known. RNA served as the template for amplifying TCR beta CDR3 regions. First-round RT-PCR relied on HTBI primers, and a second-round multiplex PCR came next. TCRdb processed the multiplex PCR reads anew with MiXCR; each CDR3 protein has one entry. The sample includes 40,000 to 45,000 distinct CDR3 sequences, roughly half of them seen just once. Diagnostic conclusions were grounded in clinical symptoms, serum thyroxine, TRAb, thyroid ultrasound and orbital computed tomography. Around 9.9 ml of fresh blood yielded the PBMCs by density gradient. V was trimmed by 0 bases and J by 0 bases, leaving 24 bases between them. The CDR3 is made up of 19 amino acids. CDR1 DFQATT and CDR2 SNEGSKA come from the germline V gene (reference sequence).

V and J are TRBV20-1 and TRBJ2-7, with TRBD2 as a possible D gene (6 bases). This sequence was found in an adult man with Graves' ophthalmopathy. Sequencing was done on a sample of peripheral blood. CDR3 residues: CSARDRGLGRGAFSYEQYF. The DNA for the CDR3 is TGCAGTGCTAGAGATCGGGGACTTGGGCGGGGAGCTTTCTCCTACGAGCAGTACTTC.